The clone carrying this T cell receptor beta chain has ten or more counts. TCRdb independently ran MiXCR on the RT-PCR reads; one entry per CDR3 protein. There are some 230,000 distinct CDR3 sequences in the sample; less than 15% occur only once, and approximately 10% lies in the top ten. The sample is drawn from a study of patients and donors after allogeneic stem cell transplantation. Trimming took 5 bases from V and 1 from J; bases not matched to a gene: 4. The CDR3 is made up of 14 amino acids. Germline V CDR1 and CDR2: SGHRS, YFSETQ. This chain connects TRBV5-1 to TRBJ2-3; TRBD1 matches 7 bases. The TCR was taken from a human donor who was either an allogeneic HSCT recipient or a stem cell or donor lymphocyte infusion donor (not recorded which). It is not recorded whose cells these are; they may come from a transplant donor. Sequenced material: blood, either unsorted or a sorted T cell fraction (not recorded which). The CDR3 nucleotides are TGCGCCAGCAGGCCCGGGACAGGCACAGATACGCAGTATTTT. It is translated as CASRPGTGTDTQYF.